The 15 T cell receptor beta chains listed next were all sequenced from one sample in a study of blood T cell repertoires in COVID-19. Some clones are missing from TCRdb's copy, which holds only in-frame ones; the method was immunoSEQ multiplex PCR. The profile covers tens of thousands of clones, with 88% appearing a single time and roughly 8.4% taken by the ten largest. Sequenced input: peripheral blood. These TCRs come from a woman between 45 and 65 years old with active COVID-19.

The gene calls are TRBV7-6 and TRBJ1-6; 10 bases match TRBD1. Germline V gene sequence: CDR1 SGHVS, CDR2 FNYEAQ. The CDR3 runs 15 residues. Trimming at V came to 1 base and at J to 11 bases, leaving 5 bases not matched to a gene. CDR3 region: CASSLEGTGVAPLHF. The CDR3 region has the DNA TGTGCCAGCAGCTTAGAAGGGACAGGGGTGGCACCCCTCCACTTT. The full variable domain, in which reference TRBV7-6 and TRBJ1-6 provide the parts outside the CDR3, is GAGVSQSPRYKVTKRGQDVALRCDPISGHVSLYWYRQALGQGPEFLTYFNYEAQQDKSGLPNDRFSAERPEGSISTLTIQRTEQRDSAMYRCASSLEGTGVAPLHFGNGTRLTVT.

The chain's CDR3 is CASSSLVTDTQYF. DNA of the CDR3: TGTGCCAGCAGTTCCTTAGTGACAGATACGCAGTATTTT. The V call is TRBV12-3 or TRBV12-4, the J call TRBJ2-3; unclear D gene. Trimming removed 4 bases from V and 3 bases from J, with 8 bases in between. The CDR3 is made up of 13 amino acids.

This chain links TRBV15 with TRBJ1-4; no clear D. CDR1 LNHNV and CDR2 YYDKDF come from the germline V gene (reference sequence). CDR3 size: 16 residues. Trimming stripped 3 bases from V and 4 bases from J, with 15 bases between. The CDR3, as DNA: TGTGCCACCAGCAGGCTGAGAGGGCAGATTAATGAAAAACTGTTTTTT. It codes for CATSRLRGQINEKLFF. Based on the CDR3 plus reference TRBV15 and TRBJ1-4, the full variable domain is DAMVIQNPRYQVTQFGKPVTLSCSQTLNHNVMYWYQQKSSQAPKLLFHYYDKDFNNEADTPDNFQSRRPNTSFCFLDIRSPGLGDTAMYLCATSRLRGQINEKLFFGSGTQLSVL.

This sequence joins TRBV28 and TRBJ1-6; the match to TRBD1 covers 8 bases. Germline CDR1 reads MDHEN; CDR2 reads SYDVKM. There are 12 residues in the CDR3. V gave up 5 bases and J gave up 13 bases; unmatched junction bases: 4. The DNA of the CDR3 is TGTGCCAGCAGTCCGCGACAGGGGCCCCTCCACTTT. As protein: CASSPRQGPLHF.

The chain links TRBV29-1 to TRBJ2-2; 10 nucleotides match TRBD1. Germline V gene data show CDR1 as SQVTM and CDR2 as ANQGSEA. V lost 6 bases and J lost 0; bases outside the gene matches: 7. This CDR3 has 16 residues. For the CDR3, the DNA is TGCAGCGTCCCGACAGGGGGCAATGCGAACACCGGGGAGCTGTTTTTT. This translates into CSVPTGGNANTGELFF.

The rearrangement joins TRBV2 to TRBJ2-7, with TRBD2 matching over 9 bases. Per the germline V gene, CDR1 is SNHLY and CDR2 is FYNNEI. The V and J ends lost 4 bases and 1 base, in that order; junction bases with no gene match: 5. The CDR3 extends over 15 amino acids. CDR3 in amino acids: CASSGRAGGSYEQYF. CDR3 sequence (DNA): TGTGCCAGCAGTGGAAGGGCGGGAGGGTCCTACGAGCAGTACTTC.

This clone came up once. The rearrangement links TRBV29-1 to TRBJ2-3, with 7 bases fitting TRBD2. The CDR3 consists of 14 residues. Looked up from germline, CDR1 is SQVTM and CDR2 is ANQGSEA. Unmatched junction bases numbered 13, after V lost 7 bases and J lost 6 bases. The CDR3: CSAPRGGSGDTQYF. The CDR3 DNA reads TGCAGCGCCCCGCGGGGCGGGAGTGGGGATACGCAGTATTTT.

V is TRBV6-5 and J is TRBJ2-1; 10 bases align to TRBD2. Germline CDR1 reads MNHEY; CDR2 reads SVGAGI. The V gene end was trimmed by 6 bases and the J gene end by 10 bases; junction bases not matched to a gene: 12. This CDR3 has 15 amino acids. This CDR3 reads CASSHIGTSAREQFF. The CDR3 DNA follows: TGTGCCAGCAGCCACATTGGGACTAGCGCGAGAGAGCAGTTCTTC.

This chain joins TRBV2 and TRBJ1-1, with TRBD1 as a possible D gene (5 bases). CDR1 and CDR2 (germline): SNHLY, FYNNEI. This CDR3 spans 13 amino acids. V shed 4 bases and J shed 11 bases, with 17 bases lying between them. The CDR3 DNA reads TGTGCCAGCAGTGGTTACGGGGGATTGTCGGCTTTCTTT. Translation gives CASSGYGGLSAFF.

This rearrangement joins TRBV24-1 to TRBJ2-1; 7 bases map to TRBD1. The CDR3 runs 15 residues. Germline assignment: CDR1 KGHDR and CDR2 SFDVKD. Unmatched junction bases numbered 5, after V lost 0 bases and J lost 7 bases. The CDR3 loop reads CATSDLGTALNEQFF. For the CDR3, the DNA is TGTGCCACCAGTGATTTGGGGACAGCCCTTAATGAGCAGTTCTTC.

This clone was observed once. CDR3: CASSLDTGVETQYF. The CDR3 DNA reads as TGCGCCAGCAGCTTGGATACAGGGGTGGAGACCCAGTACTTC. The V call is TRBV5-1, the J call TRBJ2-5, with TRBD1 identical over 7 bases. Germline CDR1 and CDR2: SGHRS and YFSETQ. This CDR3 has 14 residues. J gave up 5 bases and V 0 bases, and 4 bases lay outside the gene matches.

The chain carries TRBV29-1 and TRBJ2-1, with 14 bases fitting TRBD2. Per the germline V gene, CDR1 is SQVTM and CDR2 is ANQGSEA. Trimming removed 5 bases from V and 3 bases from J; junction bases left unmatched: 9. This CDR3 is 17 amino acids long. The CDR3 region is CSVLPGLAGVFYNEQFF. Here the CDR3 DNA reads TGCAGCGTTCTACCGGGACTAGCGGGAGTCTTCTACAATGAGCAGTTCTTC.

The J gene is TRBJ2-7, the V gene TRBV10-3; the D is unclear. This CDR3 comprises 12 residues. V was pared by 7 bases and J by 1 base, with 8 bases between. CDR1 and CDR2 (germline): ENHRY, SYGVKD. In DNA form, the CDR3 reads TGTGCCATCACATCCGGTTCCTACGAGCAGTACTTC. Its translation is CAITSGSYEQYF.

The CDR3 loop is CASSPRQDGNYGYTF. CDR3 DNA: TGTGCCAGCAGCCCTAGACAGGACGGGAACTATGGCTACACCTTC. V and J are TRBV14 and TRBJ1-2, with D tentatively TRBD1 (6 bases). Trimming removed 4 bases at V and 2 bases at J, with 14 bases between. Per germline, CDR1 SGHDN and CDR2 FVKESK. The CDR3 has 15 amino acids.

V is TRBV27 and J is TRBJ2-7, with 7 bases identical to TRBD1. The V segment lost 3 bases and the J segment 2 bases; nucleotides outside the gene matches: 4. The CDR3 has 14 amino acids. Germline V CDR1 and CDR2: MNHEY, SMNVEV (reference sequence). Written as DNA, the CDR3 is TGTGCCAGCAGTTTCCAAACAGGGGCCTACGAGCAGTACTTC. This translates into CASSFQTGAYEQYF.